This T cell receptor (beta chain) was sequenced during a study of T-cell memory formation after mild COVID-19 (dated by TCRdb to the early 2020s). About the investigation overall: TCR sequence clusters from the two donors were found to be largely donor specific. In a couple of donors, T-cell clones that expanded and contracted after mild COVID-19 were tracked by sequencing TCRalpha and TCRbeta repertoires over time. Two young, previously healthy adult volunteers, one female and one male, were included in the cohort. Study-wide conclusions, independent of this receptor: From day 15 to 85, contracting clones showed balanced CD4/CD8 phenotypes, whereas a second wave of clones that expanded from day 15 to 37 leaned towards CD4+. Some responding clones were detected in pre-infection memory, which suggested that pre-existing cross-reactive memory T cells had joined the SARS-CoV-2 response. Only two mild cases were covered in the study, and larger cohorts including severe cases with pre-infection samples were considered necessary. Whether the second-wave clones peaking on day 37 were SARS-CoV-2 specific was not confirmed. Contracting CD4+ clones were found mainly in CM and EM memory subsets, while CD8+ clones were enriched in EMRA.

PBMCs were isolated by Ficoll-Paque density gradient centrifugation. After removal of 7 bases from V and 0 bases from J, the junction retains 10 bases not matched to a gene. Inclusive of the bounding cysteine and phenylalanine, the CDR3 is 16 residues long. CDR3 DNA only is kept here, 48 bases in frame from base 1. According to the germline V gene, CDR1 reads SNHLY and CDR2 reads FYNNEI. A note on this clonotype: It lacks a known antigen. No base quality values were provided; no much bigger clone lies one nucleotide off.

Data came from an Illumina NovaSeq 6000. TCRalpha and TCRbeta cDNA libraries were constructed by 5'RACE with constant-segment primers, with sample barcodes and unique molecular identifiers being introduced. Trizol reagent was used to extract RNA from every sample. Library amplification was performed in two PCR steps, and a second sample barcode and Illumina TruSeq adapters were introduced in the second step. Sequencing of libraries was performed on an Illumina NovaSeq with 2 x 150 bp paired-end reads. Turning to the authors' computational methods: With migec v1.2.7, reads were demultiplexed and then collapsed into UMI-guided consensus sequences. Using mixcr v2.1.11, the UMI consensuses were aligned to TRA and TRB V and J templates and assembled into clonotypes. A clonotype was counted as expanded or contracted only if both edgeR and NoisET called the change significant, with noise models trained on biological replicates. For edgeR calls, the cutoffs were a false discovery rate-adjusted p below 0.01 and a log2 fold-change threshold of 1. PCA with hierarchical clustering of max-normalized trajectories of the 1000 most abundant clonotypes was used as exploratory dynamics analysis. Separately sequenced CD4+ and CD8+ repertoires were used to assign a CD4 or CD8 phenotype to each responding clone. TCRdb itself trimmed the public reads at Q25 with fastp, ran MiXCR and retained productive beta chains. Entries that share a CDR3 protein sequence are merged under the most common genes and DNA. It is TCRdb's table, rather than the study itself, that gives the V and J calls and clone size. Counted in this sample were approximately 500,000 distinct CDR3 sequences; 20% to 30% of them appeared once. The ten top clones hold under 15% of the sample.

This chain is built from TRBV2 and TRBJ2-3; 7 central nucleotides agree with TRBD2. This receptor was identified in an adult woman who had mild COVID-19 (a few samples of this study predate the infection). The sample titles of this study are shuffled in the database, so cell type and time point are left out; the donor was told from shared clones. Input material: PBMCs or a T cell subset sorted from them (not recorded which). In nucleotide form, the sequence is TGTGCCAGCATGAGAGAAGCGGGGCTTAGCACAGATACGCAGTATTTT. The resulting protein is CASMREAGLSTDTQYF. The full variable domain, completed from the reference TRBV2 and TRBJ2-3 proteins outside the CDR3, reads EPEVTQTPSHQVTQMGQEVILRCVPISNHLYFYWYRQILGQKVEFLVSFYNNEISEKSEIFDDQFSVERPDGSNFTLKIRSTKLEDSAMYFCASMREAGLSTDTQYFGPGTRLTVL.